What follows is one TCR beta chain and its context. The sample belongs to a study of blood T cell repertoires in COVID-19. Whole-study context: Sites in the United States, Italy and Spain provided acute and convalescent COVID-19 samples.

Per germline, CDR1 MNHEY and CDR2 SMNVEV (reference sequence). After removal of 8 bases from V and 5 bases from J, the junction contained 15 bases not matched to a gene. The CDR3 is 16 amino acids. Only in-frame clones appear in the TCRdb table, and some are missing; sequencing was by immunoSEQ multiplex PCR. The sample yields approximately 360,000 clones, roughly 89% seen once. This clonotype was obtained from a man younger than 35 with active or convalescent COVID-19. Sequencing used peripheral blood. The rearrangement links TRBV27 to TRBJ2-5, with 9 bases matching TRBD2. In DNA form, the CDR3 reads TGTGCCAGCTCCGATCCGGGAGCGGGGGGAGGGGAGACCCAGTACTTC. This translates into CASSDPGAGGGETQYF.